This entry is about one T cell receptor beta chain. This entry belongs to a study of long-term antiretroviral therapy in people with HIV. The CDR3 sequence is 16 residues long. Germline lookup yields CDR1 MNHNS and CDR2 SASEGT. Trimming pared 2 bases from V and 4 bases from J, leaving 17 bases between. Running of the v3.0 immunoSEQ assay took place at survey level. Sequencing was performed with immunoSEQ multiplex PCR; in TCRdb, only in-frame clones are kept and a portion is missing. The sample contains under 30,000 clones, over 75% of which appear only once. The sample here was unsorted PBMCs, taken 1.1 years before starting antiretroviral therapy. The clonotype was recovered from a woman aged 25 to 39 with HIV. V usage is TRBV6-1 and J usage is TRBJ1-2, with D possibly being TRBD1 (6 bases). In DNA, the CDR3 is TGTGCCAGCAGTGAAAGAGGGGGGAGTGTGGTCTATGGCTACACCTTC. Its translation is CASSERGGSVVYGYTF.